Below are 18 T cell receptor beta chains sequenced from a single sample in a study of CD8 T cells in ankylosing spondylitis. Via MiXCR, TCRdb re-called the 5' RACE reads, giving one row per CDR3 protein. Among some 130,000 distinct CDR3 sequences listed, approximately 7.3% were seen once. What was sequenced was blood, either unsorted or a sorted T cell fraction (not recorded which). These receptors originate from a female donor with ankylosing spondylitis or in good health (not recorded which).

In its sample, this clonotype was seen once. A much larger clone lies one base from this, so it may be a read error. The rearrangement links TRBV2 to TRBJ1-3; D is unresolved. This CDR3 contains 11 residues. CDR1 SNHLY and CDR2 FYNNEI come from the germline V gene. The CDR3, as DNA: TGTGCCAGCCTCGCTGGAAACACCACATATTTT. Translation: CASLAGNTTYF.

This clonotype was seen at least ten times. The genes are TRBV6-5 and TRBJ2-1, with 7 bases identical to TRBD2. V shed 7 bases, J shed 9 bases, and the junction held 12 bases outside the gene matches. In germline, CDR1 is MNHEY, CDR2 SVGAGI. This CDR3 region has 14 residues. CDR3: CASITSLGEGEQFF. CDR3 sequence (DNA): TGTGCCAGCATTACTTCACTAGGGGAGGGTGAGCAGTTCTTC.

This clonotype came up many times. The chain links TRBV20-1 to TRBJ2-3; no definite D call. CDR3 length equals 15 residues. Trimming removed 0 bases from V and 2 bases from J, with 12 bases in between. Germline CDR1 and CDR2: DFQATT and SNEGSKA (reference sequence). CDR3 DNA: TGCAGTGCTAGAGATATTGCAGAAAACACAGATACGCAGTATTTT. This encodes CSARDIAENTDTQYF.

This clonotype was detected many times. The chain is built from TRBV6-5 and TRBJ2-7; D is tentatively TRBD1 or TRBD2 (5 bases each). The length of the CDR3 is 14 residues. In germline, CDR1 is MNHEY, CDR2 SVGAGI. V was cut by 0 bases and J by 7 bases, with 13 bases left in between. The CDR3 DNA sequence: TGTGCCAGCAGTTACTCGAGAGGGGCGGGTGAGCAGTACTTC. This sequence encodes CASSYSRGAGEQYF.

This clonotype was found many times. The chain joins TRBV12-3 or TRBV12-4 to TRBJ1-5, with D uncertain. This CDR3 region has 15 residues. Between the trimmed V and J ends, which lost 1 base and 2 bases, there was a span of 9 bases. DNA of the CDR3: TGTGCCAGCAGTTTAGAAGGTGGAGGCAATCAGCCCCAGCATTTT. Its translation: CASSLEGGGNQPQHF.

The chain combines TRBV2 with TRBJ1-2; tentatively, D is TRBD1 (5 bases). Germline CDR1 and CDR2: SNHLY and FYNNEI. The CDR3 spans 16 residues. Trimming removed 4 bases from V and 4 bases from J, with 19 bases in between. This CDR3 reads CASSGSVGGGFYGYTF. The CDR3 region has the DNA TGTGCCAGCAGTGGCTCCGTGGGGGGGGGTTTCTATGGCTACACCTTC.

This clonotype has at least ten counts. The V and J genes are TRBV5-6 and TRBJ2-7; D gene ambiguous. Per germline, CDR1 SGHDT and CDR2 YYEEEE. This CDR3 contains 13 residues. Trimming stripped 3 bases from V and 3 bases from J, with 10 bases between. CDR3 in amino acids: CASSSGPIYEQYF. CDR3 nucleotides: TGTGCCAGCAGCTCCGGACCAATCTACGAGCAGTACTTC.

In this sample, this clonotype turned up once. The J gene is TRBJ2-7, the V gene TRBV6-6; 8 bases agree with TRBD1. The trim removed 5 bases at V and 1 base at J, leaving 10 bases unmatched. Germline CDR1 and CDR2: MNHNY and SVGAGI (reference sequence). The CDR3 has 16 amino acids. CDR3 coding DNA: TGTGCCAGCAGTACACCGACAGGGGCACGGTCCTACGAGCAGTACTTC. Its protein product is CASSTPTGARSYEQYF.

Ten or more counts support this clonotype. In nucleotides, the CDR3 is TGCAGCGTTGATACCTCCTGGGGGGAGACCCAGTACTTC. Translating gives CSVDTSWGETQYF. This chain connects TRBV29-1 to TRBJ2-5; the D call may be TRBD1 or TRBD2 (5 bases each). V was shortened by 3 bases and J by 5 bases, with 13 bases between the two germline ends. The CDR3 length is 13 residues. Germline assignment: CDR1 SQVTM and CDR2 ANQGSEA.

Many counts were recorded for this clonotype. V gene TRBV12-3 or TRBV12-4 combines with J gene TRBJ2-3, with 10 bases lining up with TRBD1. This CDR3 comprises 17 residues. J lost 4 bases, V lost 5 bases, and 12 bases had no gene match. The CDR3 coding sequence is TGTGCCAGCAGTAGACAGGGGGCCCTCGCCACTGCAGATACGCAGTATTTT. It translates to CASSRQGALATADTQYF.

The sample holds many counts of this clonotype. This chain uses TRBV9 with TRBJ2-1, with TRBD1 matching 7 bases. This CDR3 region has 17 residues. Trimming at V came to 4 bases and at J to 9 bases, leaving 19 bases not matched to a gene. CDR1 and CDR2 (germline): SGDLS, YYNGEE. This chain's CDR3 is CASSTHRGPESFGEQFF. The CDR3 nucleotides read TGTGCCAGCAGCACCCACAGGGGTCCCGAAAGTTTTGGTGAGCAGTTCTTC.

This clonotype has a count of ten or more. Its ends do not fully match the called genes, so a read error is possible. This chain links TRBV7-7 with TRBJ2-1, with 8 positions matching TRBD2. The CDR3 has 16 residues. CDR1 and CDR2 from the germline V gene are SSHAT and FNYEAQ (reference sequence). The CDR3 DNA reads TGTGCTAGCAGCCCCTTTGCGGGGGGACCCTACAATGAGCAGTTCTTC. It translates to CASSPFAGGPYNEQFF. The full variable domain, its missing parts supplied by reference TRBV7-7 and TRBJ2-1, is GAGVSQSPRYKVTKRGQDVTLRCDPISSHATLYWYQQALGQGPEFLTYFNYEAQPDKSGLPSDRFSAERPEGSISTLTIQRTEQRDSAMYRCASSPFAGGPYNEQFFGPGTRLTVL.

This clonotype has ten or more counts. The junction differs from germline at one of its ends, possibly a read error. The V gene is TRBV7-8, the J gene TRBJ2-5; 9 bases are shared with TRBD1. The CDR3 loop spans 14 amino acids. Per germline, CDR1 SGHVS and CDR2 FQNEAQ. CDR3 sequence (DNA): TGTGCCAGCAGCTTGCTAGGGACAGGGATACCCGAAAACTTC. Translated, it gives CASSLLGTGIPENF.

This clonotype was seen at least ten times. A much larger clone differs from this one at a single base, so this may be a read error. The chain couples TRBV6-5 to TRBJ1-5, with D possibly being TRBD1 (5 bases). The length of the CDR3 is 12 residues. CDR1 is MNHEY and CDR2 is SVGAGI in the germline V gene. Trimming removed 4 bases at V and 9 bases at J, with 10 bases between. The CDR3 region is CASSSPGGPQHF. The DNA of the CDR3 is TGTGCCAGCAGTTCCCCGGGGGGGCCCCAGCATTTT.

This clonotype came up a few times. The chain couples TRBV20-1 to TRBJ2-7, with 7 bases matching TRBD1. The CDR3 contains 12 residues. The V gene's germline CDR1 is DFQATT and CDR2 SNEGSKA (reference sequence). The trim removed 7 bases at V and 3 bases at J, leaving 6 bases unmatched. CDR3 in amino acids: CSEGTAIYEQYF. CDR3 coding DNA: TGCAGTGAGGGGACAGCTATCTACGAGCAGTACTTC.

This clonotype showed up just a few times. A clone one base away is much larger, so this may be a read error. V gene TRBV6-1 combines with J gene TRBJ2-3; D is uncertain. CDR3 length: 13 residues. Deletions cut 5 bases from V and 4 bases from J, with 10 bases between. Looked up from germline, CDR1 is MNHNS and CDR2 is SASEGT. The CDR3 coding sequence is TGTGCCAGCAGTCTAGACATCGCAGATACGCAGTATTTT. It yields the protein CASSLDIADTQYF.

In its sample, this clonotype was seen many times. The J gene is TRBJ1-1, the V gene TRBV20-1; D may be TRBD1 (5 bases). V was clipped by 2 bases and J by 1 base, with 17 bases between them. The CDR3 has 16 residues. The germline CDR1 and CDR2 sequences are DFQATT and SNEGSKA (reference sequence). The CDR3 DNA sequence: TGCAGTGCTAGATCTTTGGGGGGGTTGGGGAACACTGAAGCTTTCTTT. Translation gives CSARSLGGLGNTEAFF.

The chain links TRBV7-6 to TRBJ2-5; D is unclear. Germline V gene sequence: CDR1 SGHVS, CDR2 FNYEAQ. CDR3 length: 17 residues. V was shortened by 1 base and J by 5 bases, with 20 bases between the two germline ends. The CDR3 loop reads CASSLGAVKGPGETQYF. The CDR3 coding sequence is TGTGCCAGCAGCTTAGGGGCAGTAAAAGGTCCCGGGGAGACCCAGTACTTC.